This T cell receptor beta chain was found in a study of cytomegalovirus exposure and HLA in healthy donors. Each donor was healthy, and each was a bone marrow donor. The PCR ran on 60 Vbeta and 13 Jbeta primers. The method was immunoSEQ multiplex PCR; TCRdb's version includes in-frame clones alone and lacks a portion of them. The sample yields roughly 150,000 clones, 70% seen once. Per germline, CDR1 SNHLY and CDR2 FYNNEI. Trimming at V came to 8 bases and at J to 1 base, leaving 5 bases not matched to a gene. The length of the CDR3 is 14 residues. The sequenced sample consisted of PBMCs. V gene TRBV2 combines with J gene TRBJ2-7; TRBD2 matches 10 bases. This receptor was taken from an older woman in good health and CMV-seropositive. CDR3 region: CASRLAGGSYEQYF. CDR3 coding DNA: TGTGCCAGCCGGTTAGCGGGAGGATCCTACGAGCAGTACTTC.